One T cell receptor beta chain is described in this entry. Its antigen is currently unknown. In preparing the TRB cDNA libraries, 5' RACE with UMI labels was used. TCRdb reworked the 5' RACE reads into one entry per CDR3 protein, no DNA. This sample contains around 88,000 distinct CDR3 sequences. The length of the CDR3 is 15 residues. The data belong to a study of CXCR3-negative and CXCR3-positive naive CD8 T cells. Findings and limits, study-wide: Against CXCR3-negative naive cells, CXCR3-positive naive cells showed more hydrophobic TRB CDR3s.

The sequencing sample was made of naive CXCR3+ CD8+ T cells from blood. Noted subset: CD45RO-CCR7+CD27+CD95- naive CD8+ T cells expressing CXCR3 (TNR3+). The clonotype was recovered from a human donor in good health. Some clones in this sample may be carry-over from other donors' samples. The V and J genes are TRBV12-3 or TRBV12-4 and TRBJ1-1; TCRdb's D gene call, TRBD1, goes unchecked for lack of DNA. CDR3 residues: CASSFPQGRNTEAFF.